This TCR beta chain comes out of a study of CD8+ T cells in alopecia areata. Described treatment: oral pan-JAK inhibitor, 5-10 mg twice daily. cDNA reverse transcribed from extracted RNA served as the sequencing template. Sequenced by immunoSEQ multiplex PCR; TCRdb stores in-frame clones only, minus some. The sample includes more than 85,000 clones, 50% to 75% seen only once; the top ten take 15% to 19%. V was pared by 3 bases and J by 3 bases, with 18 bases between. The germline V gene has CDR1 MGHDK and CDR2 SYGVNS. The CDR3 contains 16 residues. The input for sequencing was CD8+ T cells sorted from blood, taken at week 4, from a patient treated with tofacitinib. This chain uses TRBV25-1 with TRBJ2-7; the D gene could be TRBD1 or TRBD2 (8 bases each). The sequence derives from a human donor with alopecia areata. This CDR3 is CASSEAGGQGLYEQYF. The CDR3 DNA is TGTGCCAGCAGTGAGGCGGGAGGACAGGGTCTCTACGAGCAGTACTTC.